Sequencing of this T cell receptor beta chain was carried out in a study of blood T cell repertoires in COVID-19. Methods used by the authors: Estimates of nucleated cell counts were drawn from the amplification of reference gene primers. Sequencing used immunoSEQ multiplex PCR; TCRdb keeps in-frame clones, though not all of them. That table supplies the V and J calls and clone size; D and trimming were determined from the DNA. This table holds almost 500,000 clones, 88% found once. The CDR3 is 18 residues long. The junction had 13 bases not matched to a gene; V was cut back by 1 base and J by 4 bases. Germline loops: CDR1 KGHDR, CDR2 SFDVKD.

This chain links TRBV24-1 with TRBJ1-2, with TRBD1 matching 8 bases. This sequence was found in a woman aged 60-75 years who had recovered from COVID-19. Sequenced sample: PBMCs or T cells enriched from blood (not recorded which). CDR3 nucleotides: TGTGCCACCAGTGATTTTGGTTACGGGACAGGAGACTTCTATGGCTACACCTTC. Amino acid sequence: CATSDFGYGTGDFYGYTF.